Sequencing of this TCR beta chain was carried out in a study of response to subunit inactivated influenza vaccine. Study-wide results and caveats: Every seasonal influenza vaccination brings in few new T cells, the authors suggested.

TCRdb called the RT-PCR reads again in MiXCR, with one record for every CDR3 protein. The sample consists of 650,000 or so distinct CDR3 sequences, 14% of them appearing once. This clonotype was seen more than once but under ten times. Its specificity is not known. Germline-derived CDR1 and CDR2 are LGHNA and YSLEER. This CDR3 region has 15 residues. V was cut by 0 bases and J by 4 bases, with 13 bases left in between. The source material was PBMCs from blood, sampled around 15 days before vaccination. The rearrangement joins TRBV4-3 to TRBJ2-7; tentative D call: TRBD1 (6 bases). The origin of this receptor is a man aged 50 to 59 who received an inactivated influenza vaccine. CDR3 amino acids: CASSQDNLGGYEQYF. CDR3 DNA sequence: TGCGCCAGCAGCCAAGATAATCTAGGGGGATACGAGCAGTACTTC.